This entry lists 9 T cell receptor beta chains sequenced from one sample in a study of cytomegalovirus exposure and HLA in healthy donors. Amplification used 60 Vbeta primers and 13 Jbeta primers. TCRdb's copy holds only in-frame clones and misses some; the assay was immunoSEQ multiplex PCR. The sample shows approximately 150,000 clones, 65% to 80% of them seen only once. The sequencing sample was made of PBMCs. These receptors were obtained from a woman aged 30 to 39 in good health and CMV-seronegative.

This clone occurred once. The V gene is TRBV5-1, the J gene TRBJ2-7; TRBD1 matches at 8 bases. Germline CDR1 SGHRS, CDR2 YFSETQ. The CDR3 totals 17 residues. V dropped 2 bases and J dropped 5; count of bases not matched to a gene: 15. DNA of the CDR3: TGCGCCAGCAGCTTTCAATCTGTAGGAGCAGGGGGCCACGAGCAGTACTTC. Its translation: CASSFQSVGAGGHEQYF.

The count of this clone is one. As DNA, the CDR3 is TGCGCCAGCAGCTCGGGGACTAGCGGGAAGTCCTACGAGCAGTACTTC. Translating gives CASSSGTSGKSYEQYF. This chain uses TRBV5-1 with TRBJ2-7; 13 nucleotides align to TRBD2. Germline V gene lookup returns CDR1 SGHRS and CDR2 YFSETQ. CDR3 length equals 16 residues. The ends lost 3 bases at V and 1 base at J; junction bases unmatched: 4.

The chain employs TRBV7-2 and TRBJ2-7; TRBD2 agrees at 8 bases. Germline V gene lookup returns CDR1 SGHTA and CDR2 FQGNSA. The CDR3 consists of 15 residues. V trimming: 5 bases; J trimming: 3 bases; junction bases outside the gene matches: 9. The CDR3 DNA is TGTGCCAGCAGCCCAGTTAACGGGGGGGACTACGAGCAGTACTTC. Its translation is CASSPVNGGDYEQYF.

This chain connects TRBV5-1 to TRBJ1-3; 8 bases map to TRBD1. Germline CDR1 is SGHRS and CDR2 is YFSETQ. V was pared by 5 bases and J by 1 base, with 2 bases of the junction left unmatched. The CDR3 loop spans 14 amino acids. This CDR3 is CASRRTGSGNTIYF. The CDR3 coding sequence is TGCGCCAGCAGGAGGACAGGGTCTGGAAACACCATATATTTT. Together with reference TRBV5-1 and TRBJ1-3, the CDR3 gives the full variable domain: KAGVTQTPRYLIKTRGQQVTLSCSPISGHRSVSWYQQTPGQGLQFLFEYFSETQRNKGNFPGRFSGRQFSNSRSEMNVSTLELGDSALYLCASRRTGSGNTIYFGEGSWLTVV.

The CDR3 sequence is CASSPPRGGTEQFF. The CDR3 bases are TGTGCCAGCAGTCCCCCGAGAGGGGGAACGGAGCAGTTCTTC. The rearrangement uses TRBV27 and TRBJ2-1, with D possibly being TRBD1 (6 bases). CDR3 length: 14 amino acids. V lost 5 bases and J 10 bases, leaving 18 bases between the germline ends. The germline V gene has CDR1 MNHEY and CDR2 SMNVEV (reference sequence).

The count of this clone is one. The chain employs TRBV27 and TRBJ2-3, with D unclear. This CDR3 is built from 14 residues. Trimming took 1 base from V and 5 from J, leaving 10 bases between them. CDR1 is MNHEY and CDR2 is SMNVEV in the germline V gene (reference sequence). In nucleotides, the CDR3 is TGTGCCAGCAGTTTATTACCGTTCAGAGATACGCAGTATTTT. Translating gives CASSLLPFRDTQYF.

In this sample, this clone turned up once. The chain links TRBV7-9 to TRBJ1-2, with 12 bases identical to TRBD1. The CDR3 is 14 residues long. V gave up 8 bases and J gave up 2 bases; unmatched junction bases: 3. Per germline, CDR1 SEHNR and CDR2 FQNEAQ (reference sequence). The DNA of the CDR3 is TGTGCCAGCGGTGGGACAGGGGGCAACTATGGCTACACCTTC. It encodes CASGGTGGNYGYTF.

In DNA, the CDR3 is TGTGCCAGTAGTATGGGGACAGGGGGCAACACTGAAGCTTTCTTT. It codes for CASSMGTGGNTEAFF. The chain links TRBV19 to TRBJ1-1; 12 bases line up with TRBD1. V shed 3 bases, J shed 2 bases, and the junction held 1 base outside the gene matches. CDR1 and CDR2 from the germline V gene are LNHDA and SQIVND (reference sequence). This CDR3 has 15 amino acids.

This sequence joins TRBV7-9 and TRBJ1-1; 12 bases agree with TRBD1. Germline values: CDR1 SEHNR, CDR2 FQNEAQ (reference sequence). The V and J ends lost 5 bases and 7 bases, in that order; junction bases with no gene match: 11. There are 16 residues in the CDR3. The CDR3 region has the DNA TGTGCCAGCAGCCCCGCTCCGGGACAGGGGGCTTATGAAGCTTTCTTT. Its protein is CASSPAPGQGAYEAFF.